These T cell receptor beta chains were read from a single sample in a study of response to subunit inactivated influenza vaccine. TCRdb processed the RT-PCR reads anew with MiXCR; each CDR3 protein has one entry. The data hold around 470,000 distinct CDR3 sequences, with under 8.5% observed a single time. The material sequenced was PBMCs from blood, taken less than 30 months after vaccination. These TCRs come from a man between 45 and 75 years old who received an inactivated influenza vaccine. Both conserved end residues are part of each CDR3. The order of the fields is D gene, CDR3 length, V gene, J gene, clone size, CDR3 DNA, CDR3 protein. D genes are given only for firm matches. The size of a clone is reported for some rows only, either as once, few or many, or as a class for expanded clones.

D gene: TRBD2
CDR3 length: 15
V gene: TRBV7-9
J gene: TRBJ2-7
clone size: few
CDR3 DNA: TGTGCCAGCAGCTTAGAGGGCGGGAGGGCCTACGAGCAGTACTTC
CDR3 protein: CASSLEGGRAYEQYF

D gene: -
CDR3 length: 12
V gene: TRBV20-1
J gene: TRBJ2-3
clone size: few
CDR3 DNA: TGCAGTGAGATGGCGAGGACAGATACGCAGTATTTT
CDR3 protein: CSEMARTDTQYF

D gene: -
CDR3 length: 14
V gene: TRBV27
J gene: TRBJ2-3
clone size: many
CDR3 DNA: TGTGCCAGCAGTTCATGGAGCTCCGGGGATACGCAGTATTTT
CDR3 protein: CASSSWSSGDTQYF

D gene: -
CDR3 length: 17
V gene: TRBV7-6
J gene: TRBJ2-3
clone size: -
CDR3 DNA: TGTGCCAGCAGCAAACGGCCGGTGAGACTAAGTACAGATACGCAGTATTTT
CDR3 protein: CASSKRPVRLSTDTQYF

D gene: -
CDR3 length: 14
V gene: TRBV3-1
J gene: TRBJ2-5
clone size: few
CDR3 DNA: TGTGCCAGCAGCGCTAATGGCGGGAAAGAGACCCAGTACTTC
CDR3 protein: CASSANGGKETQYF

D gene: -
CDR3 length: 14
V gene: TRBV6-1
J gene: TRBJ1-4
clone size: few
CDR3 DNA: TGTGCCAGCAGTGAAACCGCAGGGCGGGAAAAACTGTTTTTT
CDR3 protein: CASSETAGREKLFF

D gene: TRBD1
CDR3 length: 13
V gene: TRBV20-1
J gene: TRBJ2-7
clone size: few
CDR3 DNA: TGCAGTGCTAGGGACAGGGTCGCCTACGAGCAGTACTTC
CDR3 protein: CSARDRVAYEQYF

D gene: TRBD1
CDR3 length: 15
V gene: TRBV7-6
J gene: TRBJ2-7
clone size: -
CDR3 DNA: TGTGCCAGCAGCTTAGTAAGGACAGGGGGGAGTGAGCAGTACTTC
CDR3 protein: CASSLVRTGGSEQYF

D gene: TRBD1
CDR3 length: 12
V gene: TRBV7-2
J gene: TRBJ1-2
clone size: many
CDR3 DNA: TGTGCCAGCAGCTCCGGACAGGGTGGCTACACCTTC
CDR3 protein: CASSSGQGGYTF

D gene: TRBD2
CDR3 length: 15
V gene: TRBV28
J gene: TRBJ2-7
clone size: few
CDR3 DNA: TGTGCCAGCAGCGCCCTGGGACTAGCTGCCTACGAGCAGTACTTC
CDR3 protein: CASSALGLAAYEQYF

D gene: -
CDR3 length: 13
V gene: TRBV20-1
J gene: TRBJ2-5
clone size: -
CDR3 DNA: TGCAGTGCCCCTAAAGGGTGGGGAGAGACCCAGTACTTC
CDR3 protein: CSAPKGWGETQYF

D gene: -
CDR3 length: 15
V gene: TRBV20-1
J gene: TRBJ2-7
clone size: -
CDR3 DNA: TGCAGTGCTGAGGACGGGGGTATGGGATACGACGAGCAGTACTTC
CDR3 protein: CSAEDGGMGYDEQYF

D gene: -
CDR3 length: 17
V gene: TRBV5-1
J gene: TRBJ2-1
clone size: -
CDR3 DNA: TGCGCCAGCAGCTTCATGGAGAGAGGGTTAGGCTACAATGAGCAGTTCTTC
CDR3 protein: CASSFMERGLGYNEQFF

D gene: -
CDR3 length: 16
V gene: TRBV12-3/TRBV12-4
J gene: TRBJ2-7
clone size: -
CDR3 DNA: TGTGCCAGCAGTTTGGGGGGGGGCCTTCCTCCCTACGAGCAGTACTTC
CDR3 protein: CASSLGGGLPPYEQYF

D gene: -
CDR3 length: 17
V gene: TRBV6-2/TRBV6-3
J gene: TRBJ2-7
clone size: -
CDR3 DNA: TGTGCCAGCAGTTACTCCCCCCCGGCGGTCGGGACCCACGAGCAGTACTTC
CDR3 protein: CASSYSPPAVGTHEQYF

D gene: -
CDR3 length: 15
V gene: TRBV9
J gene: TRBJ2-5
clone size: -
CDR3 DNA: TGTGCCAGCAGAGCAACAGGTGTTCCACAAGAGACCCAGTACTTC
CDR3 protein: CASRATGVPQETQYF

D gene: -
CDR3 length: 14
V gene: TRBV20-1
J gene: TRBJ2-1
clone size: -
CDR3 DNA: TGCAGTGCTAGAAGGGGGGGTACCTATAATGAGCAGTTCTTC
CDR3 protein: CSARRGGTYNEQFF

D gene: -
CDR3 length: 16
V gene: TRBV7-2
J gene: TRBJ2-2
clone size: -
CDR3 DNA: TGTGCCAGCAGCGTCACGGGATACCTTGGCACCGGGGAGCTGTTTTTT
CDR3 protein: CASSVTGYLGTGELFF

D gene: -
CDR3 length: 12
V gene: TRBV29-1
J gene: TRBJ1-1
clone size: few
CDR3 DNA: TGCAGCGTTGAACCCAGGGGCACTGAAGCTTTCTTT
CDR3 protein: CSVEPRGTEAFF

D gene: -
CDR3 length: 14
V gene: TRBV6-2/TRBV6-3
J gene: TRBJ2-7
clone size: few
CDR3 DNA: TGTGCCCGCCCTTTGGGACACCAGCCCTACGAGCAGTACTTC
CDR3 protein: CARPLGHQPYEQYF

D gene: -
CDR3 length: 17
V gene: TRBV5-1
J gene: TRBJ2-7
clone size: many
CDR3 DNA: TGCGCCAGCAGCTTGGAGGGAGCAGGGTTTCGATCCTACGAGCAGTACTTC
CDR3 protein: CASSLEGAGFRSYEQYF

D gene: -
CDR3 length: 17
V gene: TRBV7-9
J gene: TRBJ2-7
clone size: few
CDR3 DNA: TGTGCCAGCAGCTTAGGCCCAGTAAGGGGTCTGCCGGACGAGCAGTACTTC
CDR3 protein: CASSLGPVRGLPDEQYF

D gene: TRBD2
CDR3 length: 19
V gene: TRBV6-2/TRBV6-3
J gene: TRBJ2-1
clone size: few
CDR3 DNA: TGTGCCAGCAGTTACGGGTGGAGAATTGGACTAGCGGGGTTCAATGAGCAGTTCTTC
CDR3 protein: CASSYGWRIGLAGFNEQFF

D gene: -
CDR3 length: 17
V gene: TRBV27
J gene: TRBJ2-6
clone size: many
CDR3 DNA: TGTGCCAGCAGTTTCCTGGCGGGTTCCTCTGGGGCCAACGTCCTGACTTTC
CDR3 protein: CASSFLAGSSGANVLTF

D gene: -
CDR3 length: 13
V gene: TRBV20-1
J gene: TRBJ2-1
clone size: few
CDR3 DNA: TGCAGTGCTAGTCAGCTAGCGTATAATGAGCAGTTCTTC
CDR3 protein: CSASQLAYNEQFF

D gene: -
CDR3 length: 16
V gene: TRBV11-2
J gene: TRBJ2-2
clone size: -
CDR3 DNA: TGTGCCAGCAGCCAACGGGGGGCCACGAACACCGGGGAGCTGTTTTTT
CDR3 protein: CASSQRGATNTGELFF

D gene: TRBD1
CDR3 length: 13
V gene: TRBV11-3
J gene: TRBJ2-3
clone size: few
CDR3 DNA: TGTGCCAGCAGCAACACACAGGGGGATACGCAGTATTTT
CDR3 protein: CASSNTQGDTQYF

D gene: -
CDR3 length: 12
V gene: TRBV29-1
J gene: TRBJ2-5
clone size: few
CDR3 DNA: TGCAGCGTTCAAGTTCCACAAGAGACCCAGTACTTC
CDR3 protein: CSVQVPQETQYF

D gene: -
CDR3 length: 14
V gene: TRBV12-3/TRBV12-4
J gene: TRBJ2-4
clone size: few
CDR3 DNA: TGTGCCAGCAGCCCCGGATCCCAGGCGGACATTCAGTACTTC
CDR3 protein: CASSPGSQADIQYF

D gene: -
CDR3 length: 15
V gene: TRBV7-2
J gene: TRBJ2-1
clone size: -
CDR3 DNA: TGTGCCAGCAGCTTTATACCCCCGAGTTACAATGAGCAGTTCTTC
CDR3 protein: CASSFIPPSYNEQFF

D gene: TRBD2
CDR3 length: 16
V gene: TRBV6-4
J gene: TRBJ2-3
clone size: few
CDR3 DNA: TGTGCCAGCATGATACTAGCGGGAGGGCCAGGGGATACGCAGTATTTT
CDR3 protein: CASMILAGGPGDTQYF

D gene: TRBD2
CDR3 length: 17
V gene: TRBV6-2/TRBV6-3
J gene: TRBJ2-7
clone size: many
CDR3 DNA: TGTGCCAGCAGTGGCATCGGACTAGCCAGAGACGCCTACGAGCAGTACTTC
CDR3 protein: CASSGIGLARDAYEQYF

D gene: -
CDR3 length: 14
V gene: TRBV5-1
J gene: TRBJ2-5
clone size: -
CDR3 DNA: TGCGCCAGCAGCTTGGGGACAAACAGCGAGACCCAGTACTTC
CDR3 protein: CASSLGTNSETQYF

D gene: TRBD2
CDR3 length: 15
V gene: TRBV11-2
J gene: TRBJ2-7
clone size: many
CDR3 DNA: TGTGCCAGCAGCTTATCTAGCGGGGGGATCTACGAGCAGTACTTC
CDR3 protein: CASSLSSGGIYEQYF

D gene: TRBD2
CDR3 length: 15
V gene: TRBV7-2
J gene: TRBJ2-3
clone size: many
CDR3 DNA: TGTGCCAGCAGTGTGTTTAGCGGGAGCACAGATACGCAGTATTTT
CDR3 protein: CASSVFSGSTDTQYF

D gene: TRBD1
CDR3 length: 16
V gene: TRBV28
J gene: TRBJ2-1
clone size: -
CDR3 DNA: TGTGCCAGCAGTGCCGTTCCCGGGACAGCCCACAATGAGCAGTTCTTC
CDR3 protein: CASSAVPGTAHNEQFF

D gene: TRBD2
CDR3 length: 14
V gene: TRBV6-1
J gene: TRBJ2-7
clone size: -
CDR3 DNA: TGTGCCAGCAGGATAGCGGGAAGCTCCTACGAGCAGTACTTC
CDR3 protein: CASRIAGSSYEQYF

D gene: TRBD1
CDR3 length: 16
V gene: TRBV23-1
J gene: TRBJ2-7
clone size: -
CDR3 DNA: TGCGCCAGCAGCTTCGGGACAGGGGACCAACTGACCGAGCAGTACTTC
CDR3 protein: CASSFGTGDQLTEQYF

D gene: -
CDR3 length: 13
V gene: TRBV9
J gene: TRBJ1-2
clone size: many
CDR3 DNA: TGTGCCAGCAGCGTAGGGGACAACTATGGCTACACCTTC
CDR3 protein: CASSVGDNYGYTF

D gene: TRBD1
CDR3 length: 14
V gene: TRBV12-3/TRBV12-4
J gene: TRBJ1-1
clone size: many
CDR3 DNA: TGCGCCAGCAGCTTGGGACAGTTGAACACTGAAGCTTTCTTT
CDR3 protein: CASSLGQLNTEAFF

D gene: TRBD2
CDR3 length: 16
V gene: TRBV20-1
J gene: TRBJ2-1
clone size: few
CDR3 DNA: TGCAGTGCTGCAGGACTAGCGGGAGGGCCTGGCAATGAGCAGTTCTTC
CDR3 protein: CSAAGLAGGPGNEQFF

D gene: -
CDR3 length: 12
V gene: TRBV7-2
J gene: TRBJ2-1
clone size: many
CDR3 DNA: TGTGCCAGCAGCTTAGCTTTGTATGAGCAGTTCTTC
CDR3 protein: CASSLALYEQFF

D gene: -
CDR3 length: 13
V gene: TRBV27
J gene: TRBJ2-7
clone size: -
CDR3 DNA: TGTGCCAGCAGGGTCCTACAGGGCTACGAGCAGTACTTC
CDR3 protein: CASRVLQGYEQYF

D gene: TRBD1
CDR3 length: 16
V gene: TRBV19
J gene: TRBJ2-2
clone size: many
CDR3 DNA: TGTGCCAGTAGTGCCACAGGGGGCATTAACACCGGGGAGCTGTTTTTT
CDR3 protein: CASSATGGINTGELFF

D gene: -
CDR3 length: 15
V gene: TRBV4-1
J gene: TRBJ1-2
clone size: many
CDR3 DNA: TGCGCCAGCAGCCAAGATCAGGTTCAGTCCTATGGCTACACCTTC
CDR3 protein: CASSQDQVQSYGYTF

D gene: TRBD2
CDR3 length: 15
V gene: TRBV3-1
J gene: TRBJ2-7
clone size: few
CDR3 DNA: TGTGCCAGCAGCCAAGACGGACTAGCGGGCTACGAGCAGTACTTC
CDR3 protein: CASSQDGLAGYEQYF

D gene: -
CDR3 length: 15
V gene: TRBV20-1
J gene: TRBJ1-2
clone size: few
CDR3 DNA: TGCAGTGCTCTAGCGGGGTTGAGGTTGACTGATGGCTACACCTTC
CDR3 protein: CSALAGLRLTDGYTF

D gene: -
CDR3 length: 12
V gene: TRBV7-2
J gene: TRBJ1-1
clone size: -
CDR3 DNA: TGTGCCAGCAGCTTAGGGTGGACGGAAAGTTTCTTT
CDR3 protein: CASSLGWTESFF

D gene: TRBD2
CDR3 length: 16
V gene: TRBV20-1
J gene: TRBJ2-1
clone size: many
CDR3 DNA: TGCAGTGCTAGAGGACAGACTAGCGGGGGGCCCGGGGAGCAGTTCTTC
CDR3 protein: CSARGQTSGGPGEQFF

D gene: TRBD2
CDR3 length: 15
V gene: TRBV7-6
J gene: TRBJ2-1
clone size: few
CDR3 DNA: TGTGCCAGCAGCCCCGGGACTAGCGGGAGAGGTGAGCAGTTCTTC
CDR3 protein: CASSPGTSGRGEQFF